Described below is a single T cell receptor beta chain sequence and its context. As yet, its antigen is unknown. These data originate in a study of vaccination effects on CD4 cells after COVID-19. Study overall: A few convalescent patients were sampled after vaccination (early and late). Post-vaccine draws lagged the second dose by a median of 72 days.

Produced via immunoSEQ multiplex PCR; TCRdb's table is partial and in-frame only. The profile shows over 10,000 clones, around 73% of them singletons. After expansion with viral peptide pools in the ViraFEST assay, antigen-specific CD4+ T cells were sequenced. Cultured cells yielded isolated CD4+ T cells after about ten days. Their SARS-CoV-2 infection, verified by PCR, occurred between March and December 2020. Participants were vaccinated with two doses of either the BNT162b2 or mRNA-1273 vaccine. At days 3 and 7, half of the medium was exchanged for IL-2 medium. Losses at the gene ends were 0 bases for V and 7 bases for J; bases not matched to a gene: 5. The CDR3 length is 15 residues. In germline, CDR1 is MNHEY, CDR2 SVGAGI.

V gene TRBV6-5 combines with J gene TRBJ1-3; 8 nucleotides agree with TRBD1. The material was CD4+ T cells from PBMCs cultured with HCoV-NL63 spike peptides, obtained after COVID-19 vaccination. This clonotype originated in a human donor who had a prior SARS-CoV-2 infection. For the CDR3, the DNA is TGTGCCAGCAGTTACTCCAGGGGGCCCGGGAACACCATATATTTT. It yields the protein CASSYSRGPGNTIYF.